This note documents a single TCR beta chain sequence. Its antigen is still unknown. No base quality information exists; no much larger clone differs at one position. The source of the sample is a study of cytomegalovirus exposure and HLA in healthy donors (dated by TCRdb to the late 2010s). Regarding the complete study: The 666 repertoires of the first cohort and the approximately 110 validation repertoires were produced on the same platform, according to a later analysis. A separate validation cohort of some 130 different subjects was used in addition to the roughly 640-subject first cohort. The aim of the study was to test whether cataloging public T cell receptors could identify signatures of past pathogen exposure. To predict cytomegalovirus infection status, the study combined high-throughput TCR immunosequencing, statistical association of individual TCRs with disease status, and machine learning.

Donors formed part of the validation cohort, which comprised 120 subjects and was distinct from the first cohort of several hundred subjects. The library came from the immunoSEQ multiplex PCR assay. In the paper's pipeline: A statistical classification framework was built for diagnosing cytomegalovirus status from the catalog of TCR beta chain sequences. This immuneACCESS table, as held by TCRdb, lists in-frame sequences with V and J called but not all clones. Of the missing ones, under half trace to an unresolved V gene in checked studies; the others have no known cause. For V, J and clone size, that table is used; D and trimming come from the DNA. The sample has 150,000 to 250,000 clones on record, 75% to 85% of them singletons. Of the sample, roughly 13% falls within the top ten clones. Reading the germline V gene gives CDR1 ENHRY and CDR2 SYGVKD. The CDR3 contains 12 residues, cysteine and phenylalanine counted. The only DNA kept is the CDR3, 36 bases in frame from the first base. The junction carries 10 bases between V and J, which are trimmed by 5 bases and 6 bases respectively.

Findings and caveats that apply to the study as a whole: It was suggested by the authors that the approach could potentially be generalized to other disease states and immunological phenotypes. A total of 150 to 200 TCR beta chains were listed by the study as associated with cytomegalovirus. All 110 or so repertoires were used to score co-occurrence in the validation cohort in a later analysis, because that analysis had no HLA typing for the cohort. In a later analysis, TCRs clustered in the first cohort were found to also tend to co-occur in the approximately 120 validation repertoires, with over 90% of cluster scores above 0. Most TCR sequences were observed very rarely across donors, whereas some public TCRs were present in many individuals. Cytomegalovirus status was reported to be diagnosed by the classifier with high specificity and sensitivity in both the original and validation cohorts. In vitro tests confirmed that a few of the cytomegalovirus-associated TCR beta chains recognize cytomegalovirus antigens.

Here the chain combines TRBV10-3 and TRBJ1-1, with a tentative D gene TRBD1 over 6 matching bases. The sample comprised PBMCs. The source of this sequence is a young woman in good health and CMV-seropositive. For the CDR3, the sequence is CAISPTGSEAFF. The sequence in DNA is TGTGCCATCAGTCCTACAGGGTCTGAAGCTTTCTTT.